The entry below describes one TCR beta chain. Its antigen is still unknown. The CDR3 loop spans 15 amino acids. The V gene lost 4 bases and the J gene lost 3 bases, with 12 bases spanning the gap. In germline, CDR1 is LGHDT, CDR2 YNNKEL (reference sequence). This sample is drawn from a study of identical twins. Study-wide points: In cord blood, abundant beta clonotypes had fewer insertions; memory showed no trend. Models came in too low on out-of-frame TCR alpha sharing in monozygotic twins.

Template switching supplied a universal primer site; unique molecular identifiers were carried on the cDNA. TCRdb fed the 5' RACE reads into MiXCR, producing one record per CDR3 protein. The data show around 690,000 distinct CDR3 sequences, about 20% seen once. This sample was also put to use in a study of T cells expressing NK-cell markers. In that study: The study found dominant NKG2C+ clonotypes at roughly 1.0-7.5% of CD8+ T cells in roughly six donors.

The chain recombines TRBV3-1 with TRBJ2-2; no clear D gene. What was sequenced was PBMCs. The clonotype was recovered from a woman under 30 in good health. CDR3 bases: TGTGCCAGCAGCCGCCGACCGACCGACACCGGGGAGCTGTTTTTT. As protein: CASSRRPTDTGELFF.